This T cell receptor beta chain was captured in a study of T cells in localized non-small cell lung cancer (dated by TCRdb to 2019 to 2021). Notes on the research overall: The study examined T cell repertoires in a few hundred patients with early-stage NSCLC and compared tumors with uninvolved tumor-adjacent lungs. The mean age of the NSCLC patients was less than 70 years, with 120 to 150 men and about a hundred women. The cohort comprised roughly 220 treatment-naïve NSCLC patients with resected, localized lung tumors.

Overall study results and their limits: Of the top 100 tumor clones, a median of approximately 60 were detected in paired uninvolved adjacent lung; about 26 were also among that lung's top 100. Uninvolved tumor-adjacent lung showed the highest T cell clonality, higher than tumor, which suggests more focused antigenic responses in the uninvolved tumor-adjacent lung. Higher T cell density in blood was associated with longer overall survival, whereas higher clonality in adjacent lung was associated with shorter survival. Since the design was exploratory, TCR variables were selected using unadjusted p-values with no false-discovery rate correction. Because multi-region tumor sequencing was not performed, intratumor heterogeneity could not be ruled out.

From the cysteine through the phenylalanine, the CDR3 covers 16 amino acids. The DNA shown is the 48-base CDR3, in frame from base 1. From the germline V gene (reference sequence), CDR1 is SEHNR and CDR2 is FQNEAQ. Trimming costs V 2 bases and J 2 bases, and their ends lie 15 bases apart. At diagnosis, tumor, uninvolved tumor-adjacent lung and peripheral blood were collected and then preserved as a mix of FFPE and fresh-frozen material. For TCR repertoire profiling, blood samples were analyzed as peripheral blood mononuclear cells. TCR beta CDR3 regions were sequenced from DNA using the immunoSEQ Assay. The original methods were these. T cell density was computed as TCR beta template counts normalized to usable DNA estimated by amplifying housekeeping genes. Richness was estimated with the preseqR package, extrapolating to 400,000 templates for PBMC samples and 120,000 templates for tissue samples. Clonality was defined as one minus Pielou's evenness. Tissue-enriched TCRs were identified by differential abundance testing using productive amino-acid clonotypes, minimum total count 5 and alpha 0.1. Repertoire overlap between compartments was quantified with the Jaccard Index and Morisita Overlap Index. TCR beta CDR3s were clustered by GLIPH together with public tetramer-defined viral CDR3s, and at least three viral sequences plus V-gene enrichment were required for viral motifs. Entries here come from immuneACCESS through TCRdb and include only in-frame sequences with V and J called. Some clones fail to appear in such tables; in the studies checked, an unresolved V gene covers under half of the shortfall, and the cause of the remainder is unknown. V and J calls and clone size come straight from that table; D and trimming were deduced from the DNA. Recorded for this sample are 50,000 to 70,000 clones; roughly 90% of them occurred a single time. The top ten hold roughly 21% of the sample.

A word on this clone: It lacks a known antigen. Base-call qualities are not available, and no considerably larger clone is one nucleotide away.

This clonotype was obtained from a man between 35 and 75 years old with stage I lung adenocarcinoma. The sequencing used peripheral blood, collected before any cancer treatment. In this chain, TRBV7-9 is recombined with TRBJ2-5; the D region is possibly TRBD1 or TRBD2, each matching across 6 bases. The nucleotide sequence reads TGTGCCAGCAGCTTAAGAGGGGGGTTATCTCAAGAGACCCAGTACTTC. It translates to CASSLRGGLSQETQYF.